This is a list of T cell receptor beta chains from one sample in a study of cytomegalovirus exposure and HLA in healthy donors. Method: immunoSEQ multiplex PCR; TCRdb's copy keeps in-frame clones and lacks some. The sample lists 87,000 or so clones; about four fifths were seen once. The sequencing input was PBMCs. These TCRs come from a woman aged 40 to 49 in good health and CMV-seronegative. Each CDR3 is given without its conserved first and last residue.

j_call v_call cdr3_aa
TRBJ1-2 TRBV27 ASMEIGGASGYGYT
TRBJ1-3 TRBV4-1 ASSPERSGNTIY
TRBJ2-1 TRBV6-6 ASRVGQGLSNEQF
TRBJ1-2 TRBV27 ASSPPWGTSYT
TRBJ2-7 TRBV7-3 ASSLDRDDEQY
TRBJ1-5 TRBV15 ATSSGLVARDQPQH
TRBJ1-5 TRBV19 ASSGTGYMQPQH
TRBJ2-3 TRBV28 ASSEAHTQY
TRBJ1-5 TRBV7-3 ASSQQPNQPQH
TRBJ2-7 TRBV7-9 ASSSTGARQEQY
TRBJ2-3 TRBV7-2 ASSLAQASSTDTQY
TRBJ1-1 TRBV7-8 ASSSPGQINTEAF
TRBJ2-1 TRBV19 ASSTTGDEQF
TRBJ2-2 TRBV6-5 ASSYSEGALSGELF
TRBJ2-2 TRBV5-1 ASKLTGELF
TRBJ1-2 TRBV5-1 ASRIGSDYGYT
TRBJ1-2 TRBV7-9 ASSFGQTGVLGYT
TRBJ1-2 TRBV5-6 ASRIKRRYGYT
TRBJ2-3 TRBV10-3 ASGREVFDTQY
TRBJ2-1 TRBV6-6 ASSYDRGLSNEQF
TRBJ1-2 TRBV30 AWSVGGGLGYT
TRBJ2-3 TRBV6-6 ASSYRWDRSTDTQY
TRBJ2-6 TRBV7-8 ASSPSGANVLT
TRBJ2-1 TRBV5-1 ASSLGSSGGYNEQF
TRBJ1-1 TRBV6-1 ASRVTGGTEAF
TRBJ2-5 TRBV19 ASSIGQGPISWETQY
TRBJ2-7 TRBV5-6 ASSLGSGSYEQY
TRBJ2-5 TRBV5-1 ASSFSGGARETQY
TRBJ2-4 TRBV19 ASRGTSRNIQY